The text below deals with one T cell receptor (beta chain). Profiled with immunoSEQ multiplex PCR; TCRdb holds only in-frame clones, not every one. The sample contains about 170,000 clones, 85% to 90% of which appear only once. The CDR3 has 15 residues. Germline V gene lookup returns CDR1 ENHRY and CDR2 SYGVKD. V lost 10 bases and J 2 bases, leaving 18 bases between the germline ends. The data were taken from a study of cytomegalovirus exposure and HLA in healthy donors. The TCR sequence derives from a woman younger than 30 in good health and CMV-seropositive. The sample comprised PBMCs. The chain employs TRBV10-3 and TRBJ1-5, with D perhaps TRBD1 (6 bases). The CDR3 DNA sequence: TGTGCCACCGGGACAATCCATAAGGGCAATCAGCCCCAGCATTTT. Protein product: CATGTIHKGNQPQHF.